These 30 T cell receptor beta chains came from one sample sequenced in a study of CD8 T cells in ankylosing spondylitis (dated by TCRdb to 2016 to 2017). The library was built by means of 5' RACE. For sequencing, an Illumina HiSeq 2500 was employed. The raw public data were reprocessed by TCRdb itself: fastp quality trimming at Q25, MiXCR clonotype calling, in-frame beta chains only. For every CDR3 protein sequence, its rows merge into one entry that carries the most common genes and DNA. The sample has around 130,000 distinct CDR3 sequences on record, 7% of them singletons. The ten largest clones take up more than 10% of the sample. The sequencing sample was made of blood, either unsorted or a sorted T cell fraction (not recorded which). All receptors come from a male donor with ankylosing spondylitis or in good health (not recorded which).

The table lists this clonotype with many counts. The CDR3 reads CASSDGWESTQYF. The CDR3 coding sequence is TGTGCCAGCAGTGACGGATGGGAATCTACGCAGTATTTT. The genes are TRBV6-4 and TRBJ2-3, with no clear D. Looked up from germline, CDR1 is MRHNA and CDR2 is SNTAGT. The CDR3 contains 13 residues. V lost 2 bases and J lost 8, with 11 bases in between.

In its sample, this clonotype was seen many times. The genes are TRBV7-2 and TRBJ2-7; 10 nucleotides match TRBD2. This CDR3 contains 17 residues. The germline V gene has CDR1 SGHTA and CDR2 FQGNSA. The ends lost 0 bases at V and 0 bases at J; junction bases unmatched: 5. This chain's CDR3 is CASSLAVVAGGSYEQYF. The CDR3 nucleotides are TGTGCCAGCAGCTTAGCGGTCGTAGCGGGGGGCTCCTACGAGCAGTACTTC.

In this sample, this clonotype turned up many times. The chain carries TRBV12-3 or TRBV12-4 and TRBJ1-1, with 9 bases that match TRBD1. The CDR3 covers 17 residues. V shed 6 bases and J 0 bases; nucleotides not matched to a gene: 11. The CDR3: CASRDRGRREVNTEAFF. In DNA, the CDR3 is TGTGCCAGCAGGGACAGGGGTAGAAGGGAGGTGAACACTGAAGCTTTCTTT.

Many counts were recorded for this clonotype. The genes are TRBV5-1 and TRBJ2-1, with TRBD2 matching 11 bases. The CDR3 runs 16 residues. V shed 4 bases, J shed 8 bases, and the junction held 11 bases outside the gene matches. Germline V gives CDR1 SGHRS, CDR2 YFSETQ. The CDR3 bases are TGCGCCAGCAGCCCCACGACTAGCGGGAACCCCCATGAGCAGTTCTTC. This encodes CASSPTTSGNPHEQFF. Looking up the rest from reference TRBV5-1 and TRBJ2-1 gives the full variable domain: KAGVTQTPRYLIKTRGQQVTLSCSPISGHRSVSWYQQTPGQGLQFLFEYFSETQRNKGNFPGRFSGRQFSNSRSEMNVSTLELGDSALYLCASSPTTSGNPHEQFFGPGTRLTVL.

The chain carries TRBV7-2 and TRBJ2-1; no clear D. V lost 1 base to trimming and J lost 9 bases, with 10 bases between them. The CDR3 spans 13 residues. Germline CDR1 reads SGHTA; CDR2 reads FQGNSA. CDR3 in amino acids: CASSLGAQREQFF. The DNA for the CDR3 is TGTGCCAGCAGCTTAGGGGCTCAGCGTGAGCAGTTCTTC.

This clonotype was counted at least ten times. The chain uses TRBV20-1 and TRBJ1-6; D is perhaps TRBD1 (5 bases). CDR1 DFQATT and CDR2 SNEGSKA come from the germline V gene (reference sequence). The CDR3 runs 15 residues. The germline V and J ends were trimmed by 3 bases and 7 bases, with 16 bases remaining between them. The DNA for the CDR3 is TGCAGTGCTAGGGAACCTGGGACGGTCAATTCACCCCTCCACTTT. Its protein is CSAREPGTVNSPLHF.

This clonotype has just a few counts. This chain links TRBV20-1 with TRBJ1-6; tentatively, D is TRBD1 (6 bases). Trimming pared 1 base from V and 7 bases from J, leaving 17 bases between. Germline V gene sequence: CDR1 DFQATT, CDR2 SNEGSKA (reference sequence). The CDR3 length is 16 residues. CDR3 coding DNA: TGCAGTGCTAGAGTTGAGGGGGAAAATTGGAATTCACCCCTCCACTTT. Its protein is CSARVEGENWNSPLHF.

This clonotype was picked up many times. The chain links TRBV20-1 to TRBJ2-1; TRBD2 might be the D (5 bases). Trimming took off 7 bases at V and 0 bases at J, with 13 bases between the two ends. Germline assignment: CDR1 DFQATT and CDR2 SNEGSKA (reference sequence). The CDR3 sequence is 14 residues long. DNA of the CDR3: TGCAGTGGGAAGGAGCGGAGCTCCTACAATGAGCAGTTCTTC. Amino acid sequence: CSGKERSSYNEQFF.

There are many counts of this clonotype. In nucleotides, the CDR3 is TGCAGTGCTAGGGAGGGGGCGCGCACAGATACGCAGTATTTT. Its translation is CSAREGARTDTQYF. The V gene is TRBV20-1, the J gene TRBJ2-3, with D tentatively TRBD1 (7 bases). Germline CDR1 is DFQATT and CDR2 is SNEGSKA (reference sequence). Trimming removed 3 bases from V and 1 base from J, with 11 bases in between. This CDR3 is built from 14 residues.

This clonotype was counted many times. This rearrangement joins TRBV11-2 to TRBJ2-3, with TRBD2 matching over 15 bases. V dropped 3 bases and J dropped 6; count of bases not matched to a gene: 10. The CDR3 is made up of 18 amino acids. Germline CDR1 is SGHAT and CDR2 is FQNNGV. CDR3 coding DNA: TGTGCCAGCAGCTTTGGACTAGCGGGAGGGGGTGGCGGGGATACGCAGTATTTT. The encoded protein is CASSFGLAGGGGGDTQYF.

Many counts were recorded for this clonotype. The rearrangement links TRBV5-1 to TRBJ2-2, with TRBD2 matching 14 bases. The CDR3 is made up of 18 amino acids. Germline-derived CDR1 and CDR2 are SGHRS and YFSETQ. The trim removed 1 base at V and 5 bases at J, leaving 7 bases unmatched. The DNA of the CDR3 is TGCGCCAGCAGCTTGACGACTAGCGGGGGGGCCGGAACCGGGGAGCTGTTTTTT. As protein: CASSLTTSGGAGTGELFF.

The sample holds many counts of this clonotype. The CDR3 nucleotides read TGCAGTGGCCTCCGCGGGGCTTATGAGCAGTTCTTC. It yields the protein CSGLRGAYEQFF. The chain uses TRBV29-1 and TRBJ2-1; maybe TRBD2 (6 bases). The CDR3 spans 12 residues. Germline loops: CDR1 SQVTM, CDR2 ANQGSEA.

This clonotype occurred many times. This sequence joins TRBV15 and TRBJ1-5, with 9 bases identical to TRBD1. The V and J ends lost 1 base and 6 bases, in that order; junction bases with no gene match: 13. Germline CDR1 LNHNV, CDR2 YYDKDF (reference sequence). This CDR3 region has 18 residues. The CDR3 nucleotides are TGTGCCACCAGCAGAGGGGCTACGGGACAGGGTGTAGGTCAGCCCCAGCATTTT. Residues: CATSRGATGQGVGQPQHF.

J is TRBJ1-2 and V is TRBV20-1; D is ambiguous. CDR3 length: 17 amino acids. V lost 5 bases and J 0 bases, leaving 22 bases between the germline ends. Per the germline V gene, CDR1 is DFQATT and CDR2 is SNEGSKA (reference sequence). The CDR3 here is CSAPSSVYGRANYGYTF. The CDR3 region has the DNA TGCAGTGCTCCCTCATCGGTATACGGGAGAGCTAACTATGGCTACACCTTC.

At least ten counts were recorded for this clonotype. J is TRBJ2-1 and V is TRBV12-3 or TRBV12-4; 14 nucleotides line up with TRBD2. The V segment lost 5 bases and the J segment 10 bases; nucleotides outside the gene matches: 7. The CDR3 loop spans 15 amino acids. The CDR3 region is CASSRGLAGVREQFF. Here the CDR3 DNA reads TGTGCCAGCAGTCGGGGACTAGCGGGAGTTCGGGAGCAGTTCTTC.

Ten or more counts support this clonotype. The chain combines TRBV24-1 with TRBJ2-3; D is unclear. Trimming removed 7 bases from V and 6 bases from J, with 7 bases in between. Germline V gene lookup returns CDR1 KGHDR and CDR2 SFDVKD. The CDR3 has 11 amino acids. This CDR3 reads CATSSSDTQYF. The CDR3 bases are TGTGCCACCAGCAGTTCCGATACGCAGTATTTT.

This clonotype was seen many times. The rearrangement uses TRBV4-3 and TRBJ2-1; 13 bases match TRBD2. This CDR3 spans 17 amino acids. Germline lookup yields CDR1 LGHNA and CDR2 YSLEER. Trimming cost V 4 bases and J 8 bases; bases outside gene matches: 11. In nucleotides, the CDR3 is TGCGCCAGCAGCCTCAACCCGGGACTAGCGGGACTCGATGAGCAGTTCTTC. Translating it yields CASSLNPGLAGLDEQFF.

Ten or more counts support this clonotype. This chain joins TRBV7-3 and TRBJ2-1, with a tentative D call TRBD2 (6 bases). Trimming left V 2 bases short and J 6 bases short, with 8 bases between. Looked up from germline, CDR1 is SGHTA and CDR2 is FQGTGA. This CDR3 contains 13 residues. This CDR3 reads CASSLSGGNEQFF. The CDR3 coding sequence is TGTGCCAGCAGCTTATCCGGGGGCAATGAGCAGTTCTTC. Full variable domain (rest looked up from reference TRBV7-3 and TRBJ2-1): GAGVSQTPSNKVTEKGKYVELRCDPISGHTALYWYRQSLGQGPEFLIYFQGTGAADDSGLPNDRFFAVRPEGSVSTLKIQRTERGDSAVYLCASSLSGGNEQFFGPGTRLTVL.

This clonotype was seen repeatedly, ten times or more. The genes are TRBV9 and TRBJ2-1; D is perhaps TRBD2 (7 bases). Trimming left V 0 bases short and J 3 bases short, with 10 bases between. From germline, CDR1 is SGDLS and CDR2 YYNGEE. CDR3 size: 15 residues. The chain's CDR3 is CASSVGGGGYNEQFF. CDR3 nucleotides: TGTGCCAGCAGCGTAGGCGGGGGCGGCTACAATGAGCAGTTCTTC. Based on the CDR3 plus reference TRBV9 and TRBJ2-1, the full variable domain is DSGVTQTPKHLITATGQRVTLRCSPRSGDLSVYWYQQSLDQGLQFLIQYYNGEERAKGNILERFSAQQFPDLHSELNLSSLELGDSALYFCASSVGGGGYNEQFFGPGTRLTVL.

There are many counts of this clonotype. The chain links TRBV29-1 to TRBJ2-3; 7 positions agree with TRBD1. The V segment lost 3 bases and the J segment 5 bases; nucleotides outside the gene matches: 11. CDR3 size: 15 residues. Germline V lookup: CDR1 SQVTM, CDR2 ANQGSEA. CDR3 region: CSVDHWSGGIDTQYF. The CDR3 region has the DNA TGCAGCGTTGATCATTGGTCAGGGGGAATAGATACGCAGTATTTT.

The CDR3 loop reads CATSEEGERYTF. The CDR3 DNA follows: TGTGCCACCAGTGAGGAGGGGGAGCGGTACACCTTC. V and J are TRBV24-1 and TRBJ1-2; D is perhaps TRBD1 (6 bases). CDR1 KGHDR and CDR2 SFDVKD come from the germline V gene. V was trimmed by 4 bases and J by 11 bases, leaving 13 bases between them. This CDR3 comprises 12 residues.

This clonotype was seen ten or more times. The J gene is TRBJ2-2, the V gene TRBV5-5; D uncertain. This CDR3 spans 14 amino acids. In germline, CDR1 is SGHKS, CDR2 YYEKEE (reference sequence). V lost 4 bases and J lost 7, with 14 bases in between. The chain's CDR3 is CASSQASLGGELFF. The CDR3 DNA reads as TGTGCCAGCAGCCAGGCCAGCCTCGGCGGGGAGCTGTTTTTT.

This clonotype was found many times. This chain uses TRBV7-9 with TRBJ2-7; 12 nucleotides match TRBD2. The CDR3 spans 14 residues. Trimming removed 4 bases from V and 4 bases from J; junction bases left unmatched: 2. CDR1 and CDR2 (germline): SEHNR, FQNEAQ (reference sequence). CDR3 DNA: TGTGCCAGCAGCTCTAGCGGGGGGGCGTACGAGCAGTACTTC. It translates to CASSSSGGAYEQYF. The complete variable domain, with remaining parts taken from reference TRBV7-9 and TRBJ2-7, reads DTGVSQNPRHKITKRGQNVTFRCDPISEHNRLYWYRQTLGQGPEFLTYFQNEAQLEKSRLLSDRFSAERPKGSFSTLEIQRTEQGDSAMYLCASSSSGGAYEQYFGPGTRLTVT.

This clonotype was counted many times. The V call is TRBV19, the J call TRBJ2-7, with D maybe TRBD2 (6 bases). Germline assignment: CDR1 LNHDA and CDR2 SQIVND (reference sequence). V was clipped by 8 bases and J by 0 bases, with 17 bases between them. The CDR3 contains 15 residues. CDR3 nucleotide sequence: TGTGCCAGTGATACAACTAGCCGCAGCTCCTACGAGCAGTACTTC. Translated, it gives CASDTTSRSSYEQYF.

The chain links TRBV12-3 or TRBV12-4 to TRBJ1-5; D is perhaps TRBD1 (5 bases). CDR3 size: 15 residues. Trimming pared 2 bases from V and 1 base from J, leaving 9 bases between. The CDR3 loop reads CASSLFGDSNQPQHF. For the CDR3, the DNA is TGTGCCAGCAGTTTATTTGGGGACAGCAATCAGCCCCAGCATTTT.

The chain recombines TRBV7-3 with TRBJ2-3, with TRBD2 matching over 9 bases. The junction had 3 bases not matched to a gene; V was cut back by 1 base and J by 4 bases. The germline V gene encodes CDR1 SGHTA and CDR2 FQGTGA. This CDR3 spans 15 amino acids. Here the CDR3 DNA reads TGTGCCAGCAGCTTAAAACGCGGGGGGGCAGATACGCAGTATTTT. It translates to CASSLKRGGADTQYF.

This clonotype was observed many times. The chain uses TRBV7-2 and TRBJ2-1, with D unresolved. V lost 3 bases and J lost 4, with 7 bases in between. Germline-derived CDR1 and CDR2 are SGHTA and FQGNSA. CDR3 length: 13 amino acids. In DNA, the CDR3 is TGTGCCAGCAGCTTCCCCTTTTACAATGAGCAGTTCTTC. Amino acids: CASSFPFYNEQFF.

This clonotype showed up just a few times. J is TRBJ2-7 and V is TRBV7-2; the match to TRBD1 covers 8 bases. Germline assignment: CDR1 SGHTA and CDR2 FQGNSA. The CDR3 contains 15 residues. V was clipped by 5 bases and J by 0 bases; unmatched bases: 6. CDR3 DNA sequence: TGTGCCAGCAGCCCGGGACAGGCGATCTCCTACGAGCAGTACTTC. As protein: CASSPGQAISYEQYF.

This clonotype was detected many times. The chain recombines TRBV10-2 with TRBJ1-2; D is unclear. Trimming stripped 4 bases from V and 7 bases from J, with 10 bases between. Germline V gene sequence: CDR1 WSHSY, CDR2 SAAADI. This CDR3 region has 12 residues. The CDR3 DNA is TGCGCCAGCAGTGCGGGGTTTGGTGGCTACACCTTC. This sequence encodes CASSAGFGGYTF.

This clonotype was observed many times. This chain connects TRBV20-1 to TRBJ2-5; D gene uncertain. V was clipped by 3 bases and J by 1 base, with 9 bases between them. The germline V gene encodes CDR1 DFQATT and CDR2 SNEGSKA (reference sequence). The CDR3 spans 13 residues. The CDR3: CSASAQPQETQYF. The CDR3 DNA reads as TGCAGTGCTAGCGCGCAGCCCCAAGAGACCCAGTACTTC.